This TCR beta chain emerged from a study of T-cell memory formation after mild COVID-19. Study findings and constraints: Later expanders leaned toward CD4+, whereas clones contracting from day 15 to 85 were balanced CD4/CD8. Among CD4+ contracting clones, most were CM and EM, and CD8+ ones EMRA.

A 5'RACE reaction primed in the constant segment made cDNA libraries of TCR alpha and TCR beta, and these carried sample barcodes and UMIs. TCRdb reanalysed the 5' RACE reads using MiXCR and keeps one entry per CDR3 protein. The repertoire holds some 64,000 distinct CDR3 sequences, with over 8.5% as singletons. The CDR3 consists of 18 residues. After removal of 2 bases from V and 0 bases from J, the junction contained 11 bases not matched to a gene. CDR1 is KGHSH, CDR2 LQKENI, per germline. A few counts support this clonotype. Its antigen is not identified. J is TRBJ1-1 and V is TRBV18; 8 positions agree with TRBD1. What was sequenced was PBMCs or a T cell subset sorted from them (not recorded which). The source of this sequence is a man aged 18 to 29 who had mild COVID-19 (a few samples of this study predate the infection). Cell type and time point are not known. The CDR3: CASSPIVGQGTMNTEAFF. CDR3 DNA: TGTGCCAGCTCACCAATTGTTGGACAGGGTACAATGAACACTGAAGCTTTCTTT.